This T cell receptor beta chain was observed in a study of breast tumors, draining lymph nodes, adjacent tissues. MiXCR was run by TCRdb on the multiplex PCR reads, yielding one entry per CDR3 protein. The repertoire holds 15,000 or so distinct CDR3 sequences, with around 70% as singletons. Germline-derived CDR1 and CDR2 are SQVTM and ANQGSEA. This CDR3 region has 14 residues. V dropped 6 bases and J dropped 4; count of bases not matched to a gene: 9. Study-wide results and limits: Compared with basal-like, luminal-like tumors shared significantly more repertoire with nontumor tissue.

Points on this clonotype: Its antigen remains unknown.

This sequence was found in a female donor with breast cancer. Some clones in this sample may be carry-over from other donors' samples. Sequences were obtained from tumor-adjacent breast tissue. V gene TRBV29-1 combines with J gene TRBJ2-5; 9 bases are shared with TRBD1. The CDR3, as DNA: TGCAGCGTCCGGCCTACAGGGGGCCGAGAGACCCAGTACTTC. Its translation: CSVRPTGGRETQYF.